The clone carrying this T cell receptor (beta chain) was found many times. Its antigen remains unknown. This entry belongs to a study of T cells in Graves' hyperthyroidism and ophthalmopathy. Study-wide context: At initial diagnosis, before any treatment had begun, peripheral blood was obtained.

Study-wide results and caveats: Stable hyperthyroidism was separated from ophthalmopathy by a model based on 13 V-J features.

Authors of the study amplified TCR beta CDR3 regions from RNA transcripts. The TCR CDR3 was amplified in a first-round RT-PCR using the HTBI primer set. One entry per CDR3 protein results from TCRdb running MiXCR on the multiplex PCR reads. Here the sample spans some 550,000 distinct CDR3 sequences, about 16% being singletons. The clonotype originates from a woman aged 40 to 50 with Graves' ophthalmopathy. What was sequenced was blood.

The CDR3 sequence is CASSPLAKPYEQYF. CDR3 coding DNA: TGTGCCAGCAGTCCCCTGGCGAAACCCTACGAGCAGTACTTC. This chain joins TRBV27 and TRBJ2-7; D remains ambiguous. Trimming took off 5 bases at V and 2 bases at J, with 13 bases between the two ends. Germline V CDR1 and CDR2: MNHEY, SMNVEV (reference sequence). The CDR3 has 14 residues.